This T cell receptor beta chain came from a study of blood T cell repertoires in COVID-19. Some clones are missing from TCRdb's copy, which holds only in-frame ones; the method was immunoSEQ multiplex PCR. The data show fewer than 130,000 clones, roughly 69% seen once. Germline V CDR1 and CDR2: LGHDT, YNNKEL (reference sequence). V was clipped by 4 bases and J by 3 bases, with 13 bases between them. The CDR3 extends over 15 amino acids. The clonotype originates from a man older than 75 with acute or convalescent COVID-19. The rearrangement links TRBV3-1 (or the pseudogene TRBV3-2) to TRBJ2-4; D is ambiguous. The sample taken for sequencing was peripheral blood. CDR3 sequence (DNA): TGTGCCAGCAGCCCCAGCCACGGCGGCAAAAACATTCAGTACTTC. It is translated as CASSPSHGGKNIQYF.